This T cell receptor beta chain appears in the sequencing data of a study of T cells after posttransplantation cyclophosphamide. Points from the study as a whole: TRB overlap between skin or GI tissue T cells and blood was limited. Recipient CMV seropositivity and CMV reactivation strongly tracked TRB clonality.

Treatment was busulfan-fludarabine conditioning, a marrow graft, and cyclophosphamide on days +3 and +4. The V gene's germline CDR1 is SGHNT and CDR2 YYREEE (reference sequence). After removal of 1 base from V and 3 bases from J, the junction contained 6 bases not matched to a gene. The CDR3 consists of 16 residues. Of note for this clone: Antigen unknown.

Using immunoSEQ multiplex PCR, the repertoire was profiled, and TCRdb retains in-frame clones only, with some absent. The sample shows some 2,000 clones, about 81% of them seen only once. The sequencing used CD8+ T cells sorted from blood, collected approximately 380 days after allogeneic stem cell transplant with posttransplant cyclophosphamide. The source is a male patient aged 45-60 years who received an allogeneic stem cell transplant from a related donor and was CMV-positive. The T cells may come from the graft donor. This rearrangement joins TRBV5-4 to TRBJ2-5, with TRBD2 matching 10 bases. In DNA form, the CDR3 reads TGTGCCAGCAGCTTGCCCCTAGCGGGAGACGAAGAGACCCAGTACTTC. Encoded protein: CASSLPLAGDEETQYF.